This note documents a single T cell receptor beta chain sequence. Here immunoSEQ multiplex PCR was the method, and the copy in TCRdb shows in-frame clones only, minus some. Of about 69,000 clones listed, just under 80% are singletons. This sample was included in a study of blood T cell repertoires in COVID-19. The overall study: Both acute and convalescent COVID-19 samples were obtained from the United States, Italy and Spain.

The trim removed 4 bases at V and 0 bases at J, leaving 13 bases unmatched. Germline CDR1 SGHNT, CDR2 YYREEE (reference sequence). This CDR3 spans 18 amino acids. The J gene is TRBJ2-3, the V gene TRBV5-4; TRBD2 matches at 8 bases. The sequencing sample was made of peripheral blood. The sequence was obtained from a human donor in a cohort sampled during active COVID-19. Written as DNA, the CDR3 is TGTGCCAGCAGCGCGGGACTAGGCCTCCCCCCAAGCACAGATACGCAGTATTTT. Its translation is CASSAGLGLPPSTDTQYF.